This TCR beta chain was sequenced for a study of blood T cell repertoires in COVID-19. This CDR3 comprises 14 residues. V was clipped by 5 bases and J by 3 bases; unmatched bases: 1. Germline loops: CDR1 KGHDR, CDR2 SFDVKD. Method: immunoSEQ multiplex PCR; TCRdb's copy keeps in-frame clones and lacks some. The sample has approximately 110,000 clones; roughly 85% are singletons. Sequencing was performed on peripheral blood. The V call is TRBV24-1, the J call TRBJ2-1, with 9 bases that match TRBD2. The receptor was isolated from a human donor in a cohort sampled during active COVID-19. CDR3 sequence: CATSGRGGYNEQFF. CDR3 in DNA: TGTGCCACCAGTGGGCGGGGGGGCTACAATGAGCAGTTCTTC.